Listed here is a single TCR beta chain. The CDR3 covers 14 residues. Generated by immunoSEQ multiplex PCR, the TCRdb table keeps only in-frame clones and is missing some. The table lists over 95,000 clones, roughly 80% of them singletons, with 1.5% to 1.9% in the top ten. The record originates from a study of blood T cell repertoires in COVID-19. The chain employs TRBV12-2 and TRBJ1-2; TRBD1, as called in the table, went unchecked against the DNA. TRBV12-2 is reported as a pseudogene. Material: peripheral blood. This clonotype was obtained from a man in his fifties or sixties with acute or convalescent COVID-19. DNA for the CDR3: TGTGCAAGTCGCTTAGTTGACAGGGAGGATGGCTACACCTTC. Translated: CASRLVDREDGYTF.